These 2 T cell receptor beta chains originate from one sample sequenced in a study of vaccination and CD4 T cells after COVID-19. Researchers used the Oncomine TCR Beta short-read assay to sequence DNA from cultured CD4+ T cells. TCRdb reanalysed the PCR reads using MiXCR and keeps one entry per CDR3 protein. This table holds over 15,000 distinct CDR3 sequences, approximately 52% found once. No antigen has been identified for these receptors. As for treatment: roughly nine-day PBMC culture with coronavirus spike peptide pools or control peptides (ViraFEST assay). Sequenced material: CD4+ T cells from blood, cultured in vitro. The receptor set was obtained from a human donor who had recovered from COVID-19.

This clonotype was seen a few times. This sequence joins TRBV7-8 and TRBJ2-7; 9 bases map to TRBD2. The CDR3 covers 15 residues. The germline CDR1 and CDR2 sequences are SGHVS and FQNEAQ. V was clipped by 2 bases and J by 2 bases; unmatched bases: 4. For the CDR3, the DNA is TGTGCCAGCAGCTTACCTAGCGGGGTCCCCTACGAGCAGTACTTC. It encodes CASSLPSGVPYEQYF.

The rearrangement links TRBV12-3 or TRBV12-4 to TRBJ2-7; D uncertain. Deletions cut 6 bases from V and 7 bases from J, with 13 bases between. The CDR3 is made up of 12 amino acids. The CDR3 loop is CASSRVSQEQYF. In nucleotides, the CDR3 is TGTGCCAGCAGCCGGGTCAGTCAGGAGCAGTACTTC.